This record covers a single T cell receptor beta chain. These data are taken from a study of cytotoxic CD8 clonotypes in ibrutinib-treated CLL. About the study: Of a cohort that held some eleven relapsed/refractory and some 15 treatment-naive patients, under 18 were IGHV unmutated. Productive templates per sample averaged approximately 250,000; productive rearrangements, 94,082.

The planned depth of sequencing spanned 1 in 200,000 to 1 in 1 million T cells. The data were produced by immunoSEQ multiplex PCR, yet TCRdb's version contains in-frame clones alone and is incomplete. Among 15,000 to 20,000 clones listed, approximately 84% were seen once. Germline CDR1 reads SGHDN; CDR2 reads FVKESK. The V gene lost 4 bases and the J gene lost 1 base, with 14 bases spanning the gap. The CDR3 runs to 15 residues. J is TRBJ2-7 and V is TRBV14; possibly TRBD1 or TRBD2 for D (5 bases each). Specimen: PBMCs, collected before ibrutinib treatment. The TCR originated in a human donor with chronic lymphocytic leukemia. Here the CDR3 reads CASSPLRGVSYEQYF. The CDR3 coding sequence is TGTGCCAGCAGCCCCCTCCGGGGCGTGTCCTACGAGCAGTACTTC.